These 6 T cell receptor beta chains came from one sample sequenced in a study of blood T cell repertoires in COVID-19. Profiling relied on immunoSEQ multiplex PCR, and the TCRdb table lists in-frame clones only, not all of them. The top ten clones hold 6% to 7.5% of a sample with 150,000 to 200,000 clones, around 83% of them seen once. Specimen: peripheral blood. These receptors were taken from a woman older than 75 in a cohort sampled during active or convalescent COVID-19.

The gene calls are TRBV15 and TRBJ2-5; the D gene is possibly TRBD2 (6 bases). The CDR3 covers 15 residues. Per the germline V gene, CDR1 is LNHNV and CDR2 is YYDKDF (reference sequence). Trimming removed 0 bases from V and 1 base from J, with 9 bases in between. CDR3 DNA sequence: TGTGCCACCAGCAGAGATCGGGGGACCCAAGAGACCCAGTACTTC. It is translated as CATSRDRGTQETQYF.

J is TRBJ1-3 and V is TRBV3-1 (or the pseudogene TRBV3-2), with 8 bases fitting TRBD1. Germline CDR1 and CDR2: LGHDT and YNNKEL (reference sequence). The ends lost 4 bases at V and 1 base at J; junction bases unmatched: 9. There are 17 residues in the CDR3. The CDR3 nucleotides are TGTGCCAGCAGCCCAGGGACAGGTTCACCTTCTGGAAACACCATATATTTT. It encodes CASSPGTGSPSGNTIYF.

V and J are TRBV11-2 and TRBJ2-7; D may be TRBD2 (6 bases). Germline values: CDR1 SGHAT, CDR2 FQNNGV. The ends were cut back, 2 bases at V and 5 bases at J, with 13 bases in the middle. The CDR3 loop spans 14 amino acids. The CDR3 DNA sequence: TGTGCCAGCAGCTTACTATCCGGAGGGGACGAGCAGTACGTC. It is translated as CASSLLSGGDEQYV.

This chain joins TRBV7-2 and TRBJ2-1; 7 bases match TRBD1. Germline CDR1 SGHTA, CDR2 FQGNSA. The J segment lost 0 bases and the V segment lost 4 bases, leaving 6 bases of the junction unmatched. CDR3 length equals 16 residues. The CDR3 DNA sequence: TGTGCCAGCAGCTCCCGGGGACAGTTCTCCTACAATGAGCAGTTCTTC. This codes for CASSSRGQFSYNEQFF.

The V and J genes are TRBV27 and TRBJ2-2; D not resolved. Germline loops: CDR1 MNHEY, CDR2 SMNVEV (reference sequence). This CDR3 spans 15 amino acids. V was clipped by 4 bases and J by 5 bases, with 14 bases between them. CDR3 DNA sequence: TGTGCCAGCAGTTGGGCACCGAGAGAAACCGGGGAGCTGTTTTTT. It translates to CASSWAPRETGELFF.

This chain links TRBV30 with TRBJ2-1; 12 bases fit TRBD2. CDR1 GTSNPN and CDR2 SVGIG come from the germline V gene (reference sequence). This CDR3 is built from 15 residues. V trimming: 2 bases; J trimming: 8 bases; junction bases outside the gene matches: 7. Here the CDR3 reads CAWSQPSGGGDEQFF. CDR3 nucleotide sequence: TGTGCCTGGAGTCAACCTAGCGGGGGGGGAGATGAGCAGTTCTTC.